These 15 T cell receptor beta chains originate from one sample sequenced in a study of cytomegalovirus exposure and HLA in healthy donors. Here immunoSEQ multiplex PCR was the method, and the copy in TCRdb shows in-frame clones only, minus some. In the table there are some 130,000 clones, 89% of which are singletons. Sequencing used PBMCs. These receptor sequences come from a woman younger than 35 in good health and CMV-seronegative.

The CDR3 sequence: CASRGGHSGANVLTF. DNA of the CDR3: TGTGCCAGTCGCGGGGGGCACTCTGGGGCCAACGTCCTGACTTTC. The V call is TRBV6-1, the J call TRBJ2-6; TRBD2 agrees at 8 bases. CDR1 MNHNS and CDR2 SASEGT come from the germline V gene. The trim removed 9 bases at V and 0 bases at J, leaving 4 bases unmatched. The CDR3 is 15 residues long.

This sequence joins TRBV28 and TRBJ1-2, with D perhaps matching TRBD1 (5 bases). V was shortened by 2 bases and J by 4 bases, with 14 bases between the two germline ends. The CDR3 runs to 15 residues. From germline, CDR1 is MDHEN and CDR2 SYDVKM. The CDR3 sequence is CASSLGAALSYGYTF. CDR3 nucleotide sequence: TGTGCCAGCAGTTTAGGGGCTGCCTTGAGCTATGGCTACACCTTC.

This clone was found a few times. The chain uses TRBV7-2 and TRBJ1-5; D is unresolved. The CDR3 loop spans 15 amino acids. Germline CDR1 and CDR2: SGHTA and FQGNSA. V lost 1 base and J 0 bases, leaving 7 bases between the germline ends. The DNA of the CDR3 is TGTGCCAGCAGCTTAGAACCGGGTAGCAATCAGCCCCAGCATTTT. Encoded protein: CASSLEPGSNQPQHF.

For the CDR3, the DNA is TGTGCCAGTAGTATAGGTGAGGTGCAGCCCCAGCATTTT. Protein product: CASSIGEVQPQHF. The chain links TRBV19 to TRBJ1-5, with D unresolved. Per the germline V gene, CDR1 is LNHDA and CDR2 is SQIVND (reference sequence). The CDR3 has 13 amino acids. V lost 1 base to trimming and J lost 7 bases, with 8 bases between them. The full variable domain, completed using reference TRBV19 and TRBJ1-5, is DGGITQSPKYLFRKEGQNVTLSCEQNLNHDAMYWYRQDPGQGLRLIYYSQIVNDFQKGDIAEGYSVSREKKESFPLTVTSAQKNPTAFYLCASSIGEVQPQHFGDGTRLSIL.

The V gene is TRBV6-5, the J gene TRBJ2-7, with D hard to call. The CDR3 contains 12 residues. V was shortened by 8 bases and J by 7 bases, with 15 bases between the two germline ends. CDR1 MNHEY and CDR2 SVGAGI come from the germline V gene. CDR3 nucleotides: TGTGCCAGCGGGCAGTTACCTAAAGAGCAGTACTTC. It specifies CASGQLPKEQYF.

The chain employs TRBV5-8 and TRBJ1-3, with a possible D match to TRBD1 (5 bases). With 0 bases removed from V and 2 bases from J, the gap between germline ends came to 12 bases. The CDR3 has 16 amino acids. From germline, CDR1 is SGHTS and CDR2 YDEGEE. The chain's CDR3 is CASSLVGREPGNTIYF. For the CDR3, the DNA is TGTGCCAGCAGCTTGGTAGGCAGGGAACCTGGAAACACCATATATTTT.

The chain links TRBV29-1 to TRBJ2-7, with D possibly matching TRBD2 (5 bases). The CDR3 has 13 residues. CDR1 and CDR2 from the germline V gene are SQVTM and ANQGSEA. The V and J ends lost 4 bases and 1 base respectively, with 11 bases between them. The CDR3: CSVGGTGSYEQYF. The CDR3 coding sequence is TGCAGCGTTGGAGGCACGGGATCCTACGAGCAGTACTTC.

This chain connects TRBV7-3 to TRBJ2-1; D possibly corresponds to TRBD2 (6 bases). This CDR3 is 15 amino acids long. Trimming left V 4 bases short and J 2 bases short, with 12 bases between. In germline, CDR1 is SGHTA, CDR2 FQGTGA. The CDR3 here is CASSYGLTPYNEQFF. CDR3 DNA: TGTGCCAGCAGCTATGGACTAACGCCCTACAATGAGCAGTTCTTC.

The CDR3 nucleotides are TGTGCCACCAACTGTAAGGGACTAGCGGGGTGTAACACCGGGGAGCTGTTTTTT. Encoded protein: CATNCKGLAGCNTGELFF. The chain combines TRBV10-3 with TRBJ2-2, with 13 nucleotides matching TRBD2. Germline assignment: CDR1 ENHRY and CDR2 SYGVKD. Losses at the gene ends were 10 bases for V and 2 bases for J; bases not matched to a gene: 13. This CDR3 is built from 18 residues.

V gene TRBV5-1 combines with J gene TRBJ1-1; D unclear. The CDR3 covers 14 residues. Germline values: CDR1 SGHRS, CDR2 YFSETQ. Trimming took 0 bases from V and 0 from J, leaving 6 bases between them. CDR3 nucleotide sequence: TGCGCCAGCAGCTTGGACCCGGTGAACACTGAAGCTTTCTTT. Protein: CASSLDPVNTEAFF. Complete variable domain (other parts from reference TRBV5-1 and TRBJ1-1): KAGVTQTPRYLIKTRGQQVTLSCSPISGHRSVSWYQQTPGQGLQFLFEYFSETQRNKGNFPGRFSGRQFSNSRSEMNVSTLELGDSALYLCASSLDPVNTEAFFGQGTRLTVV.

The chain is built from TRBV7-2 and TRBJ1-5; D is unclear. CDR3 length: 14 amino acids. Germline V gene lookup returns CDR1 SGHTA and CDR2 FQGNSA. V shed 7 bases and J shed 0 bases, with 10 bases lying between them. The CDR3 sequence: CASTLSRSNQPQHF. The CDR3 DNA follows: TGTGCCAGCACCTTGTCTCGTAGCAATCAGCCCCAGCATTTT.

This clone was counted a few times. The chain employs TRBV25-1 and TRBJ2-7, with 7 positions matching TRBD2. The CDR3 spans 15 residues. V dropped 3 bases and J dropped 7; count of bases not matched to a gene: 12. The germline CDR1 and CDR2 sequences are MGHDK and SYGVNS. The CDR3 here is CASSDVGTTRREQYF. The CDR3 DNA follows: TGTGCCAGCAGTGATGTCGGGACTACCCGACGAGAGCAGTACTTC.

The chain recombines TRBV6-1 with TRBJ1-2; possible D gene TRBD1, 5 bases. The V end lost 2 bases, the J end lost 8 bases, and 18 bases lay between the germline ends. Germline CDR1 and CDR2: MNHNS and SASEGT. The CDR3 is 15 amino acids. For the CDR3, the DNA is TGTGCCAGCAGTGAACCCCTGGGAGGGGCGCAAGGCTACACCTTC. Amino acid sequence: CASSEPLGGAQGYTF.

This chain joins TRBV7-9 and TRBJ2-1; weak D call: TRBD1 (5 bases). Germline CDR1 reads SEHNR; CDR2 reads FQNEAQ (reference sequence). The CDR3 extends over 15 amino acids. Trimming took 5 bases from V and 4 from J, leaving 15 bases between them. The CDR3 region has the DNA TGTGCCAGCAGCAAAGGGGAACTTCTATACAATGAGCAGTTCTTC. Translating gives CASSKGELLYNEQFF.

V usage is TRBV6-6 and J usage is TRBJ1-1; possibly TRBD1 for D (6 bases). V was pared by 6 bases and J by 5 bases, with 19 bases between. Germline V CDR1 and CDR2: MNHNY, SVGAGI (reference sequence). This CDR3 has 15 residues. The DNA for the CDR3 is TGTGCCAGCAGAGCCCATCTGGGGGCGAGAACTGAAGCTTTCTTT. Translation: CASRAHLGARTEAFF.